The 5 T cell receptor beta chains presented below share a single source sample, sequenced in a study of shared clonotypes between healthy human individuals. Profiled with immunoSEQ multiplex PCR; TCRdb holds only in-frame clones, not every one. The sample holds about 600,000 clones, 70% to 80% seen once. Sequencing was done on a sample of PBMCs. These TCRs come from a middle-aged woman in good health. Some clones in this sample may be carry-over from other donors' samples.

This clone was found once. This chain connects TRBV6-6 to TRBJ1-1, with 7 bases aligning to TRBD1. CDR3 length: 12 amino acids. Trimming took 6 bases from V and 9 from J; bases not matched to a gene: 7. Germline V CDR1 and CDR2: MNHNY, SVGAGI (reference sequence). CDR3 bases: TGTGCCAGCAGCCCCGGGACAGAGAAAGCTTTCTTT. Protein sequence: CASSPGTEKAFF.

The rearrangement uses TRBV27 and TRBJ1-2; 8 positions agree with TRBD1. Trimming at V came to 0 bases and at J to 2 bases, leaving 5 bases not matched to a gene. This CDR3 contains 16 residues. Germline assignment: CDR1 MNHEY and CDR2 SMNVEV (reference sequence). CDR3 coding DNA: TGTGCCAGCAGTTTATCGGGCGGACAGGGCAACTATGGCTACACCTTC. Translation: CASSLSGGQGNYGYTF.

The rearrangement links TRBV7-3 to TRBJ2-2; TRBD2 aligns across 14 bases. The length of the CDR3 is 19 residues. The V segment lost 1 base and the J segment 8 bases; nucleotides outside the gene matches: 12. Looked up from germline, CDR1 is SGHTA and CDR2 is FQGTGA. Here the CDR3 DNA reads TGTGCCAGCAGCTTAAACCCCAGGGGACTAGCGGGAGATAGTGGGGAGCTGTTTTTT. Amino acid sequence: CASSLNPRGLAGDSGELFF.

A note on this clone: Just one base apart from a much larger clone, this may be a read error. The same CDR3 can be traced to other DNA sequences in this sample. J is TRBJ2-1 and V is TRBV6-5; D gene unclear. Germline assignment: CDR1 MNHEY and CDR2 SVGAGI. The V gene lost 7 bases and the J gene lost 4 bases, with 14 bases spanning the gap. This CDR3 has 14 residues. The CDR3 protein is CASKRLGPYNEQFF. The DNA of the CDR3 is TGTGCCAGCAAACGCCTGGGCCCTTACAATGAGCAGTTCTTC.

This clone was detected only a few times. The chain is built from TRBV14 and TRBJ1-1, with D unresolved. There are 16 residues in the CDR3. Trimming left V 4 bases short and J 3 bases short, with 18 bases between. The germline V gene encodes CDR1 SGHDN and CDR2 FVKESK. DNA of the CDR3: TGTGCCAGCAGCCCCGGAAAGAGTTGGGGAGACACTGAAGCTTTCTTT. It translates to CASSPGKSWGDTEAFF. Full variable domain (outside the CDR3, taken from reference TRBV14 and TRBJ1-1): EAGVTQFPSHSVIEKGQTVTLRCDPISGHDNLYWYRRVMGKEIKFLLHFVKESKQDESGMPNNRFLAERTGGTYSTLKVQPAELEDSGVYFCASSPGKSWGDTEAFFGQGTRLTVV.